These 4 T cell receptor beta chains were sequenced from one sample in a study of shared clonotypes between healthy human individuals. Naive CD8 cells lacked CD45RO and underwent positive selection for CCR7, leaving out terminally differentiated effector memory CD45RA+ cells. Sequencing used immunoSEQ multiplex PCR; TCRdb keeps in-frame clones, though not all of them. The top ten hold more than 0.95% of the sample, which has millions of clones, about 95% seen once. Sequencing was performed on naive CD8+ T cells sorted from blood. The receptors were gathered from a man between 18 and 35 years old in good health.

The CDR3 is CASSPPSGTSSYEQYF. The CDR3 DNA follows: TGTGCCAGCAGCCCCCCTAGCGGGACTAGCTCCTACGAGCAGTACTTC. V usage is TRBV7-9 and J usage is TRBJ2-7; 9 bases line up with TRBD2. V dropped 5 bases and J dropped 0; count of bases not matched to a gene: 8. CDR3 length: 16 residues. Germline V gene sequence: CDR1 SEHNR, CDR2 FQNEAQ (reference sequence).

The rearrangement joins TRBV4-1 to TRBJ2-2; D ambiguous. CDR3 length: 15 residues. CDR1 and CDR2 from the germline V gene are MGHRA and YSYEKL. The V gene lost 1 base and the J gene lost 3 bases, with 9 bases spanning the gap. CDR3 coding DNA: TGCGCCAGCAGCCAAGCCGGGCCTTACACCGGGGAGCTGTTTTTT. Its protein product is CASSQAGPYTGELFF.

The rearrangement uses TRBV11-2 and TRBJ2-4; TRBD1 matches 7 bases. This CDR3 spans 18 amino acids. The junction had 14 bases not matched to a gene; V was cut back by 4 bases and J by 2 bases. Germline V CDR1 and CDR2: SGHAT, FQNNGV. The CDR3 sequence: CASSSPDDRVTTKNIQYF. CDR3 nucleotides: TGTGCCAGCAGCTCCCCCGATGACAGGGTTACTACCAAAAACATTCAGTACTTC.

This chain links TRBV19 with TRBJ1-5, with a tentative D call TRBD1 (5 bases). Germline V gene lookup returns CDR1 LNHDA and CDR2 SQIVND (reference sequence). Trimming took off 5 bases at V and 0 bases at J, with 11 bases between the two ends. The CDR3 has 15 residues. As DNA, the CDR3 is TGTGCCAGTAGTTTGGGGGAGTATAGCAATCAGCCCCAGCATTTT. Its translation is CASSLGEYSNQPQHF.